These 22 T cell receptor beta chains share one sample of origin, sequenced in a study of blood T cell repertoires in COVID-19. TCRdb's table, derived via immunoSEQ multiplex PCR, lists solely in-frame clones and lacks some. The data contain 250,000 or so clones, about nine tenths of them singletons. The sequenced sample consisted of peripheral blood. All receptors come from a man aged 55 to 70 with acute or convalescent COVID-19.

The rearrangement uses TRBV6-5 and TRBJ1-5, with 10 positions matching TRBD1. The CDR3 sequence is 15 residues long. Looked up from germline, CDR1 is MNHEY and CDR2 is SVGAGI. The junction had 12 bases not matched to a gene; V was cut back by 7 bases and J by 9 bases. DNA for the CDR3: TGTGCCAGCACCTTGTGGACAGGGGGGCCAGGGCCCCAGCATTTT. Translation gives CASTLWTGGPGPQHF.

The V call is TRBV19, the J call TRBJ1-4; TRBD1 matches 10 bases. CDR3 length equals 13 residues. The V gene end was trimmed by 8 bases and the J gene end by 8 bases; junction bases not matched to a gene: 5. Germline V gene lookup returns CDR1 LNHDA and CDR2 SQIVND (reference sequence). CDR3 sequence (DNA): TGTGCCAGTCGACAGGGGGCATGGGAAAAACTGTTTTTT. Its protein is CASRQGAWEKLFF.

This clone is a singleton in its sample. The rearrangement joins TRBV7-3 to TRBJ1-2; D not certain. Trimming removed 5 bases at V and 0 bases at J, with 13 bases between. CDR1 SGHTA and CDR2 FQGTGA come from the germline V gene. This CDR3 comprises 15 residues. The CDR3, as DNA: TGTGCCAGCAGCCCGTACCTGGACTCTAACTATGGCTACACCTTC. Protein product: CASSPYLDSNYGYTF.

This clone has a count of ten or more. The chain is built from TRBV7-9 and TRBJ1-1, with TRBD1 matching over 9 bases. The junction had 13 bases not matched to a gene; V was cut back by 5 bases and J by 6 bases. The germline CDR1 and CDR2 sequences are SEHNR and FQNEAQ (reference sequence). The length of the CDR3 is 16 residues. The CDR3 region is CASSTYRGRGHAEAFF. The CDR3 DNA is TGTGCCAGCAGCACATACAGGGGGCGCGGGCACGCTGAAGCTTTCTTT.

A remark on this clone: One end of the junction varies from germline; a read error may be responsible. The CDR3 sequence: CASRTSGQAPLFF. The CDR3 nucleotides are TGTGCCAGCCGTACTAGCGGTCAGGCCCCCCTCTTTTTC. The V and J genes are TRBV2 and TRBJ2-7, with 8 bases that match TRBD2. Per the germline V gene, CDR1 is SNHLY and CDR2 is FYNNEI. The CDR3 has 13 amino acids.

The gene calls are TRBV6-5 and TRBJ1-1; D uncertain. CDR3 length equals 14 residues. Trimming pared 5 bases from V and 7 bases from J, leaving 17 bases between. Germline V gene sequence: CDR1 MNHEY, CDR2 SVGAGI. CDR3 DNA sequence: TGTGCCAGCAGTCCCGACATGAGAGCGGGTGAAGCTTTCTTT. Translated: CASSPDMRAGEAFF.

This chain links TRBV29-1 with TRBJ2-1; TRBD2 matches 13 bases. The CDR3 covers 17 residues. The V gene end was trimmed by 4 bases and the J gene end by 0 bases; junction bases not matched to a gene: 6. Germline V CDR1 and CDR2: SQVTM, ANQGSEA. CDR3 sequence reads: CSVGTSGRPYSYNEQFF. CDR3 DNA sequence: TGCAGCGTTGGGACTAGCGGGAGACCATACTCCTACAATGAGCAGTTCTTC.

This chain links TRBV7-3 with TRBJ2-1; 16 positions agree with TRBD2. CDR3 length: 19 residues. V shed 2 bases and J 4 bases; nucleotides not matched to a gene: 8. Germline CDR1 and CDR2: SGHTA and FQGTGA. The CDR3 region has the DNA TGTGCCAGCAGCTTATCACCCGGGACTAGCGGGAGGGGGTACAATGAGCAGTTCTTC. Its translation: CASSLSPGTSGRGYNEQFF.

The rearrangement joins TRBV19 to TRBJ2-5; a weak D match, TRBD2 (5 bases). The ends were cut back, 5 bases at V and 7 bases at J, with 14 bases in the middle. The CDR3 contains 13 residues. The germline V gene has CDR1 LNHDA and CDR2 SQIVND (reference sequence). This CDR3 reads CASSPGVRGTQYF. The CDR3 DNA is TGTGCCAGTAGTCCCGGGGTACGGGGGACCCAGTACTTC. The complete variable domain, with remaining parts taken from reference TRBV19 and TRBJ2-5, reads DGGITQSPKYLFRKEGQNVTLSCEQNLNHDAMYWYRQDPGQGLRLIYYSQIVNDFQKGDIAEGYSVSREKKESFPLTVTSAQKNPTAFYLCASSPGVRGTQYFGPGTRLLVL.

The chain recombines TRBV30 with TRBJ2-3, with D maybe TRBD1 (6 bases). Trimming took off 4 bases at V and 4 bases at J, with 9 bases between the two ends. The germline V gene encodes CDR1 GTSNPN and CDR2 SVGIG (reference sequence). This CDR3 comprises 12 residues. CDR3 in amino acids: CAWNPGADTQYF. CDR3 nucleotide sequence: TGTGCCTGGAATCCAGGGGCAGATACGCAGTATTTT.

The V and J genes are TRBV5-6 and TRBJ1-6; D is perhaps TRBD1 (5 bases). The V end lost 1 base, the J end lost 8 bases, and 10 bases lay between the germline ends. Per germline, CDR1 SGHDT and CDR2 YYEEEE. The CDR3 totals 14 residues. CDR3 sequence reads: CASSLSRADSPLHF. CDR3 coding DNA: TGTGCCAGCAGCTTGTCCAGGGCTGATTCACCCCTCCACTTT.

The rearrangement joins TRBV9 to TRBJ2-2, with 9 bases identical to TRBD2. J was trimmed by 4 bases and V by 2 bases; bases with no gene match: 18. Germline CDR1 and CDR2: SGDLS and YYNGEE. The CDR3 loop spans 20 amino acids. The CDR3 sequence is CASSVGQTIGLAGPTGELFF. CDR3 sequence (DNA): TGTGCCAGCAGCGTCGGACAGACCATTGGGCTAGCGGGACCCACCGGGGAGCTGTTTTTT.

The rearrangement joins TRBV7-2 to TRBJ2-7, with 9 bases aligning to TRBD1. The junction had 3 bases not matched to a gene; V was cut back by 2 bases and J by 4 bases. Germline V gives CDR1 SGHTA, CDR2 FQGNSA. CDR3 length equals 14 residues. In DNA form, the CDR3 reads TGTGCCAGCAGCTTACTGGGACAGGGTTACGAGCAGTACTTC. As protein: CASSLLGQGYEQYF.

The chain employs TRBV28 and TRBJ2-2, with 15 bases identical to TRBD2. From germline, CDR1 is MDHEN and CDR2 SYDVKM. The CDR3 is 15 amino acids. V lost 7 bases and J lost 7; bases outside the gene matches: 4. The CDR3 loop is CASKKGLAGGGELFF. The CDR3 DNA sequence: TGTGCCAGCAAAAAGGGACTAGCGGGAGGCGGGGAGCTGTTTTTT. The full variable domain, its missing parts supplied by reference TRBV28 and TRBJ2-2, is DVKVTQSSRYLVKRTGEKVFLECVQDMDHENMFWYRQDPGLGLRLIYFSYDVKMKEKGDIPEGYSVSREKKERFSLILESASTNQTSMYLCASKKGLAGGGELFFGEGSRLTVL.

The sample holds one count of this clone. V gene TRBV5-1 combines with J gene TRBJ2-2; TRBD1 agrees at 8 bases. The CDR3 contains 15 residues. Germline V gene data show CDR1 as SGHRS and CDR2 as YFSETQ. The trim removed 3 bases at V and 5 bases at J, leaving 6 bases unmatched. The DNA of the CDR3 is TGCGCCAGCAGCTGGGACAGGTCTTGGACCGGGGAGCTGTTTTTT. Amino acids: CASSWDRSWTGELFF.

This clone was seen more than once but under ten times. CDR3 residues: CASSFYGAGAAAQYF. CDR3 nucleotides: TGTGCCAGCAGCTTCTACGGTGCGGGGGCGGCGGCCCAGTACTTC. The chain couples TRBV7-9 to TRBJ2-5, with D possibly being TRBD2 (7 bases). The CDR3 sequence is 15 residues long. Trimming removed 3 bases from V and 9 bases from J, with 20 bases in between. From germline, CDR1 is SEHNR and CDR2 FQNEAQ (reference sequence).

The table lists this clone with a count of one. J is TRBJ2-7 and V is TRBV11-2, with 10 nucleotides matching TRBD1. The germline CDR1 and CDR2 sequences are SGHAT and FQNNGV. The CDR3 runs to 15 residues. Trimming cost V 3 bases and J 3 bases; bases outside gene matches: 5. CDR3 residues: CASSLDRGEYYEQYF. The DNA of the CDR3 is TGTGCCAGCAGCTTGGACAGGGGGGAATACTACGAGCAGTACTTC.

The chain recombines TRBV9 with TRBJ2-6, with TRBD2 as a possible D gene (5 bases). In germline, CDR1 is SGDLS, CDR2 YYNGEE. Trimming cost V 0 bases and J 2 bases, with 6 bases left between them. This CDR3 has 15 residues. The CDR3 region has the DNA TGTGCCAGCAGCGTAGGAGGGACTGGGGCCAACGTCCTGACTTTC. It yields the protein CASSVGGTGANVLTF. Filled out from reference TRBV9 and TRBJ2-6, the complete variable domain reads DSGVTQTPKHLITATGQRVTLRCSPRSGDLSVYWYQQSLDQGLQFLIQYYNGEERAKGNILERFSAQQFPDLHSELNLSSLELGDSALYFCASSVGGTGANVLTFGAGSRLTVL.

The chain links TRBV5-6 to TRBJ2-2; 8 bases line up with TRBD1. The ends lost 0 bases at V and 7 bases at J; junction bases unmatched: 5. Germline assignment: CDR1 SGHDT and CDR2 YYEEEE. The CDR3 is 15 residues long. The CDR3 nucleotides read TGTGCCAGCAGCTTGGACAGGGGGTCCGACGGGGAGCTGTTTTTT. This encodes CASSLDRGSDGELFF.

This clone was detected a few times. The V call is TRBV19, the J call TRBJ1-1, with D possibly TRBD1 on 6 matching bases. The CDR3 spans 16 residues. Germline V gene sequence: CDR1 LNHDA, CDR2 SQIVND (reference sequence). V dropped 5 bases and J dropped 4 bases, with 20 bases sitting between them. As DNA, the CDR3 is TGTGCCAGTAGTCCTTCCGCAGACAGGCGGGTCACTGAAGCTTTCTTT. Amino acid sequence: CASSPSADRRVTEAFF.

This clone has a handful of counts. V usage is TRBV19 and J usage is TRBJ1-2, with 8 bases lining up with TRBD1. Germline CDR1 reads LNHDA; CDR2 reads SQIVND (reference sequence). V shed 1 base, J shed 3 bases, and the junction held 1 base outside the gene matches. The CDR3 consists of 14 residues. For the CDR3, the DNA is TGTGCCAGTAGTATAGGGACAGGGCACTATGGCTACACCTTC. Its translation: CASSIGTGHYGYTF.

The V call is TRBV6-2 or TRBV6-3, the J call TRBJ2-1, with D perhaps matching TRBD2 (7 bases). CDR3 size: 18 residues. V was clipped by 0 bases and J by 0 bases, with 15 bases between them. Germline-derived CDR1 and CDR2 are MNHEY and SVGEGT. Here the CDR3 reads CASSYSVRGGSSYNEQFF. The CDR3 region has the DNA TGTGCCAGCAGTTACTCGGTCAGGGGCGGGAGCTCCTACAATGAGCAGTTCTTC.